Below, 30 T cell receptor beta chains from the same sample are listed, as sequenced in a study of Graves' ophthalmopathy and Graves' hyperthyroidism. For repertoire sequencing, the TCR beta CDR3 regions were amplified from RNA transcripts. RT-PCR in the first round used HTBI primers; a second-round multiplex PCR followed. TCRdb fed the multiplex PCR reads into MiXCR, producing one record per CDR3 protein. Of some 160,000 distinct CDR3 sequences in the sample, 35% to 45% were seen once. Sequenced sample: peripheral blood. Receptors originate from a man in his thirties or forties with Graves' ophthalmopathy.

At least ten counts were recorded for this clonotype. This chain connects TRBV7-2 to TRBJ2-5, with 8 bases fitting TRBD2. Germline-derived CDR1 and CDR2 are SGHTA and FQGNSA. The CDR3 spans 16 residues. Trimming cost V 3 bases and J 5 bases; bases outside gene matches: 11. The CDR3 DNA reads as TGTGCCAGCAGCTTGGGGTCGAGCGGGAGTTGGGAGACCCAGTACTTC. Its translation is CASSLGSSGSWETQYF.

There are many counts of this clonotype. This chain connects TRBV30 to TRBJ1-1, with D possibly being TRBD1 (6 bases). This CDR3 has 14 residues. The germline CDR1 and CDR2 sequences are GTSNPN and SVGIG (reference sequence). Trimming took off 2 bases at V and 3 bases at J, with 13 bases between the two ends. CDR3 coding DNA: TGTGCCTGGAGTCCCGTACAGGGAGACACTGAAGCTTTCTTT. Translation: CAWSPVQGDTEAFF.

The chain employs TRBV24-1 and TRBJ2-5; TRBD1 matches at 8 bases. Germline assignment: CDR1 KGHDR and CDR2 SFDVKD. Trimming removed 4 bases from V and 2 bases from J; junction bases left unmatched: 5. This CDR3 region has 15 residues. This CDR3 reads CATSDFRTGQETQYF. As DNA, the CDR3 is TGTGCCACCAGTGACTTTAGGACAGGGCAAGAGACCCAGTACTTC.

This clonotype occurred once. This chain joins TRBV29-1 and TRBJ1-2; D unresolved. The germline V gene encodes CDR1 SQVTM and CDR2 ANQGSEA. This CDR3 spans 12 amino acids. Trimming cost V 3 bases and J 2 bases, with 7 bases left between them. CDR3: CSVERGNYGYTF. CDR3 in DNA: TGCAGCGTTGAGCGAGGGAACTATGGCTACACCTTC.

This clonotype was seen ten or more times. The V call is TRBV29-1, the J call TRBJ1-2, with 11 bases fitting TRBD1. The CDR3 extends over 15 amino acids. J was trimmed by 7 bases and V by 0 bases; bases with no gene match: 7. Germline V gives CDR1 SQVTM, CDR2 ANQGSEA. DNA for the CDR3: TGCAGCGTTGAAGATCTGGACAGGGGGCTTCTTGGCTACACCTTC. Residues: CSVEDLDRGLLGYTF.

This clonotype was picked up many times. Compared with germline, one end of the junction differs, possibly owing to a read error. V is TRBV2 and J is TRBJ2-7; 13 bases map to TRBD2. The CDR3 runs 13 residues. Germline V gives CDR1 SNHLY, CDR2 FYNNEI. CDR3 DNA: TGTGCCGGCAGGACTAGCGGGAGAAACGAGCAGTACTTC. Translation gives CAGRTSGRNEQYF.

The sample holds many counts of this clonotype. The rearrangement joins TRBV9 to TRBJ1-1, with D uncertain. Trimming took off 0 bases at V and 1 base at J, with 10 bases between the two ends. Germline CDR1 reads SGDLS; CDR2 reads YYNGEE. The CDR3 loop spans 15 amino acids. CDR3 sequence: CASSVDEGRNTEAFF. The CDR3 DNA reads TGTGCCAGCAGCGTAGATGAGGGAAGGAACACTGAAGCTTTCTTT.

The chain uses TRBV19 and TRBJ1-5, with TRBD1 as a possible D gene (5 bases). V lost 5 bases, J lost 2 bases, and 10 bases lay in between. There are 14 residues in the CDR3. From germline, CDR1 is LNHDA and CDR2 SQIVND (reference sequence). The CDR3: CASSGRVGNQPQHF. The CDR3 DNA is TGTGCCAGTAGTGGCAGGGTAGGCAATCAGCCCCAGCATTTT.

V usage is TRBV7-3 and J usage is TRBJ2-5, with TRBD1 identical over 11 bases. The V segment lost 1 base and the J segment 5 bases; nucleotides outside the gene matches: 6. In germline, CDR1 is SGHTA, CDR2 FQGTGA. This CDR3 has 16 residues. The CDR3 here is CASSLNRRDRGETQYF. For the CDR3, the DNA is TGTGCCAGCAGCTTAAATAGGAGGGACAGGGGGGAGACCCAGTACTTC. Combining the CDR3 with reference TRBV7-3 and TRBJ2-5 gives the whole variable domain GAGVSQTPSNKVTEKGKYVELRCDPISGHTALYWYRQSLGQGPEFLIYFQGTGAADDSGLPNDRFFAVRPEGSVSTLKIQRTERGDSAVYLCASSLNRRDRGETQYFGPGTRLLVL.

This CDR3 reads CASSPWGESTEAFF. The CDR3 DNA is TGTGCCAGCAGTCCATGGGGTGAGAGCACTGAAGCTTTCTTT. J is TRBJ1-1 and V is TRBV25-1; D not certain. The CDR3 is 14 amino acids. From germline, CDR1 is MGHDK and CDR2 SYGVNS. The V and J ends lost 5 bases and 4 bases respectively, with 14 bases between them. Filled out from reference TRBV25-1 and TRBJ1-1, the complete variable domain reads EADIYQTPRYLVIGTGKKITLECSQTMGHDKMYWYQQDPGMELHLIHYSYGVNSTEKGDLSSESTVSRIRTEHFPLTLESARPSHTSQYLCASSPWGESTEAFFGQGTRLTVV.

The sample holds a few counts of this clonotype. The chain has TRBV12-3 or TRBV12-4 and TRBJ2-7, with D unresolved. This CDR3 is built from 13 residues. V was clipped by 1 base and J by 6 bases, with 10 bases between them. This chain's CDR3 is CASSLGLPSEQYF. The CDR3 DNA sequence: TGTGCCAGCAGTTTAGGACTTCCGTCCGAGCAGTACTTC.

The rearrangement uses TRBV12-3 or TRBV12-4 and TRBJ2-7; TRBD2 matches 13 bases. V shed 6 bases, J shed 4 bases, and the junction held 15 bases outside the gene matches. The CDR3 is 18 amino acids. CDR3 coding DNA: TGTGCCAGCAGCCCAGGACTAGCGGGAGATGGAGAAGGTTACGAGCAGTACTTC. Protein product: CASSPGLAGDGEGYEQYF.

This chain joins TRBV24-1 and TRBJ2-2, with 11 bases identical to TRBD1. The J segment lost 4 bases and the V segment lost 7 bases, leaving 1 base of the junction unmatched. The germline gives CDR1 KGHDR, CDR2 SFDVKD. The CDR3 is 14 amino acids. The CDR3 protein is CATRGTGGTGELFF. The CDR3 region has the DNA TGTGCCACCAGAGGGACAGGGGGCACCGGGGAGCTGTTTTTT.

This clonotype has just a few counts. This chain joins TRBV13 and TRBJ2-7; D is perhaps TRBD1 (6 bases). CDR1 PRHDT and CDR2 FYEKMQ come from the germline V gene (reference sequence). The CDR3 covers 15 residues. The V end lost 6 bases, the J end lost 2 bases, and 17 bases lay between the germline ends. CDR3 sequence reads: CASSVTQGTAYEQYF. CDR3 coding DNA: TGTGCCAGCAGTGTCACGCAGGGGACGGCCTACGAGCAGTACTTC.

This clonotype has at least ten counts. V and J are TRBV6-5 and TRBJ2-7, with D maybe TRBD1 (5 bases). V was shortened by 4 bases and J by 0 bases, with 13 bases between the two germline ends. Germline CDR1 MNHEY, CDR2 SVGAGI. The CDR3 has 15 residues. The CDR3 loop reads CASSSDSISSYEQYF. CDR3 nucleotides: TGTGCCAGCAGTTCCGACAGCATCAGCTCCTACGAGCAGTACTTC.

This clonotype was recorded many times. The chain combines TRBV20-1 with TRBJ2-2; no clear D. The ends were cut back, 1 base at V and 4 bases at J, with 13 bases in the middle. This CDR3 contains 15 residues. CDR1 and CDR2 (germline): DFQATT, SNEGSKA (reference sequence). Here the CDR3 reads CSARVFRAPTGELFF. CDR3 coding DNA: TGCAGTGCTAGAGTGTTTCGGGCTCCCACCGGGGAGCTGTTTTTT.

The chain couples TRBV6-5 to TRBJ2-5, with 10 nucleotides matching TRBD1. CDR1 is MNHEY, CDR2 SVGAGI, per germline. Unmatched junction bases numbered 8, after V lost 2 bases and J lost 5 bases. This CDR3 region has 16 residues. CDR3 nucleotide sequence: TGTGCCAGCAGTTACACCAAGACAGGGGGCTGGGAGACCCAGTACTTC. Translation gives CASSYTKTGGWETQYF.

The V and J genes are TRBV7-9 and TRBJ1-1; TRBD1 is a possible D gene (6 bases). Germline V gives CDR1 SEHNR, CDR2 FQNEAQ (reference sequence). This CDR3 is built from 14 residues. Trimming removed 5 bases at V and 6 bases at J, with 16 bases between. In DNA form, the CDR3 reads TGTGCCAGCAGCCCATTTGACAGGATCGCTGAAGCTTTCTTT. This translates into CASSPFDRIAEAFF.

This clonotype was recorded many times. V usage is TRBV2 and J usage is TRBJ2-7; unclear D gene. The CDR3 length is 12 residues. The germline gives CDR1 SNHLY, CDR2 FYNNEI. The V gene lost 6 bases and the J gene lost 3 bases, with 9 bases spanning the gap. In nucleotides, the CDR3 is TGTGCCAGCAGACTGAACCTCTACGAGCAGTACTTC. Translation: CASRLNLYEQYF. Drawing the rest from reference TRBV2 and TRBJ2-7, the complete variable domain is EPEVTQTPSHQVTQMGQEVILRCVPISNHLYFYWYRQILGQKVEFLVSFYNNEISEKSEIFDDQFSVERPDGSNFTLKIRSTKLEDSAMYFCASRLNLYEQYFGPGTRLTVT.

This clonotype was counted many times. This rearrangement joins TRBV30 to TRBJ2-2; D is perhaps TRBD2 (5 bases). Germline V CDR1 and CDR2: GTSNPN, SVGIG (reference sequence). CDR3 length: 14 amino acids. Trimming removed 3 bases at V and 0 bases at J, with 8 bases between. The CDR3 DNA reads TGTGCCTGGAGGCCGGGAACGAACACCGGGGAGCTGTTTTTT. It translates to CAWRPGTNTGELFF.

In its sample, this clonotype was seen many times. The genes are TRBV7-2 and TRBJ2-7, with D hard to call. The CDR3 runs to 14 residues. Trimming removed 7 bases from V and 3 bases from J, with 16 bases in between. Germline CDR1 is SGHTA and CDR2 is FQGNSA. CDR3 in DNA: TGTGCCAGCACTCCAGGTCCAACCGTCTACGAGCAGTACTTC. It encodes CASTPGPTVYEQYF.

This clonotype has a count of ten or more. V and J are TRBV12-3 or TRBV12-4 and TRBJ2-2; D call uncertain. The CDR3 is 12 residues long. V was shortened by 7 bases and J by 9 bases, with 12 bases between the two germline ends. The CDR3 loop reads CASTWAARELFF. CDR3 in DNA: TGTGCCAGCACCTGGGCAGCCCGGGAGCTGTTTTTT.

This clonotype showed up just a few times. V and J are TRBV6-1 and TRBJ1-5; D gene uncertain. Germline V gives CDR1 MNHNS, CDR2 SASEGT. The CDR3 contains 13 residues. V gave up 10 bases and J gave up 0 bases, with 10 bases separating them. The CDR3 DNA reads TGTGCCACTCGACGGTTTAGCAATCAGCCCCAGCATTTT. It yields the protein CATRRFSNQPQHF.

This clonotype showed up many times. This chain joins TRBV28 and TRBJ2-4; D unresolved. Germline V gene data show CDR1 as MDHEN and CDR2 as SYDVKM. This CDR3 has 14 residues. Trimming left V 5 bases short and J 4 bases short, with 12 bases between. CDR3 in amino acids: CASSTLERKNIQYF. CDR3 bases: TGTGCCAGCAGTACCCTGGAGAGGAAAAACATTCAGTACTTC.

The table lists this clonotype with many counts. This sequence joins TRBV7-9 and TRBJ2-7; 7 bases are shared with TRBD1. Germline CDR1 reads SEHNR; CDR2 reads FQNEAQ (reference sequence). After removal of 3 bases from V and 1 base from J, the junction contained 3 bases not matched to a gene. The CDR3 has 14 amino acids. In nucleotides, the CDR3 is TGTGCCAGCAGCTTCGGGACAGCTTCCTACGAGCAGTACTTC. It translates to CASSFGTASYEQYF.

The sample holds many counts of this clonotype. The rearrangement links TRBV7-3 to TRBJ2-6; the match to TRBD2 covers 16 bases. Germline V CDR1 and CDR2: SGHTA, FQGTGA. Trimming took 6 bases from V and 0 from J; bases not matched to a gene: 8. This CDR3 spans 20 amino acids. CDR3 loop: CASSKPGLAGGFSGANVLTF. For the CDR3, the DNA is TGTGCCAGCAGTAAACCGGGACTAGCGGGGGGGTTCTCTGGGGCCAACGTCCTGACTTTC.

This rearrangement joins TRBV24-1 to TRBJ1-6; 7 nucleotides align to TRBD1. Germline-derived CDR1 and CDR2 are KGHDR and SFDVKD. The J segment lost 5 bases and the V segment lost 10 bases, leaving 4 bases of the junction unmatched. The CDR3 loop spans 13 amino acids. As DNA, the CDR3 is TGTGCCACGTCGGGGACAGATAATTCACCCCTCCACTTT. Amino acid sequence: CATSGTDNSPLHF.

This chain uses TRBV6-1 with TRBJ2-5, with TRBD2 as a possible D gene (6 bases). Germline CDR1 MNHNS, CDR2 SASEGT. The CDR3 runs to 14 residues. Trimming removed 6 bases from V and 3 bases from J, with 14 bases in between. CDR3 nucleotides: TGTGCCAGCAGCAAGACTGGAGGGGAAGAGACCCAGTACTTC. This gives the protein CASSKTGGEETQYF.

The chain uses TRBV15 and TRBJ1-2; TRBD1 is a possible D gene (5 bases). CDR1 and CDR2 (germline): LNHNV, YYDKDF (reference sequence). This CDR3 region has 13 residues. The ends were cut back, 0 bases at V and 7 bases at J, with 9 bases in the middle. In DNA form, the CDR3 reads TGTGCCACCAGCAGAGATAATACAGGTGGCTACACCTTC. It encodes CATSRDNTGGYTF.

This clonotype came up a few times. The chain joins TRBV6-2 or TRBV6-3 to TRBJ1-5, with no clear D. Germline CDR1 and CDR2: MNHEY and SVGEGT. The CDR3 is made up of 15 amino acids. The ends were cut back, 0 bases at V and 0 bases at J, with 6 bases in the middle. This CDR3 reads CASSYSVDSNQPQHF. The CDR3 coding sequence is TGTGCCAGCAGTTACTCGGTAGATAGCAATCAGCCCCAGCATTTT.